Listed below are T cell receptor beta chains from one sample, sequenced in a study of T cells in Graves' hyperthyroidism and ophthalmopathy. TCRdb ran MiXCR on the multiplex PCR reads and lists one entry per CDR3 protein. The top ten hold about 7.8% of the sample, which has just over 550,000 distinct CDR3 sequences, 46% seen once. The sample taken for sequencing was peripheral blood or thyroid tissue (not recorded which). The origin of the receptors is a woman aged 18-29 years with Graves' hyperthyroidism. Both conserved end residues are trimmed from each CDR3.

>TRBV15|TRBJ2-7
ATSRVGRGSYEQY
>TRBV20-1|TRBJ2-5
SAKGLAGDGGETQY
>TRBV7-9|TRBJ1-1
ASSLMGGGRNTEAF
>TRBV5-6|TRBJ2-2
ASSSFGTQRGEQF
>TRBV2|TRBJ1-5
ASSEEDQPQH
>TRBV15|TRBJ2-2
ATSRGGDTGELF
>TRBV29-1|TRBJ1-1
SVAQGGTEAF
>TRBV10-3|TRBJ1-6
ASLKPSDYNSPLH
>TRBV2|TRBJ1-2
AISADRVYGYT
>TRBV11-3|TRBJ1-1
ASSRGGAKAF
>TRBV2|TRBJ2-7
ASRGATGPGEQY
>TRBV24-1|TRBJ2-5
ASSLSFRGQETQY
>TRBV15|TRBJ2-6
ASSSPGRQVSGANVLT
>TRBV9|TRBJ2-2
ASSVGGTSANGGLF
>TRBV7-9|TRBJ1-4
ASSPWDSFNEKLF
>TRBV24-1|TRBJ2-5
ATSDLPGQGEETQY
>TRBV10-2|TRBJ2-7
ASSQGETAYEQY
>TRBV6-6|TRBJ2-5
ASSGTAGEQETQY
>TRBV20-1|TRBJ1-2
SAYGGLRGYT
>TRBV2|TRBJ1-3
ASSEQGRNTIY
>TRBV20-1|TRBJ1-6
SAREERYNSPLH
>TRBV15|TRBJ2-6
ATSRPWGPDSGANVLT
>TRBV12-3/TRBV12-4|TRBJ2-7
ASSRSGGPYEQY
>TRBV10-3|TRBJ1-2
AISEYLTSSDSYGYT
>TRBV7-9|TRBJ1-5
ASSLAGQGHQPQH
>TRBV7-8|TRBJ2-5
AGRSLGGTGETQY
>TRBV10-3|TRBJ1-4
AISPETATNEKLF
>TRBV29-1|TRBJ1-3
SVKGQAMNTIY
>TRBV10-3|TRBJ2-7
AISESGGSNEQY
>TRBV2|TRBJ2-5
ASSETGY
>TRBV12-3/TRBV12-4|TRBJ1-1
ASSSPGQGLNTEAF
>TRBV7-2|TRBJ1-1
ASSLNPGQTEAF
>TRBV29-1|TRBJ2-2
SPTSPGELF
>TRBV9|TRBJ2-5
ASSVGGEETQY
>TRBV10-3|TRBJ1-1
AISGTGPGTEAF
>TRBV20-1|TRBJ1-1
SAPPGALNTEAF
>TRBV7-3|TRBJ2-5
ASSLTGGGYETQY
>TRBV29-1|TRBJ2-3
SVVAGGNTDTQY
>TRBV7-6|TRBJ1-2
ASSPAGSYT
>TRBV10-2|TRBJ1-2
ASTDGGENYGYT
>TRBV7-3|TRBJ2-7
ASSQPLSGARYEQY
>TRBV11-1|TRBJ1-1
ASSRGGSYTEAF
>TRBV2|TRBJ1-6
ASSGRGVGGSPLH
>TRBV9|TRBJ2-5
ASSVAAGGSGETRY
>TRBV29-1|TRBJ2-5
SVEYRGRSETQY
>TRBV15|TRBJ1-5
ATSRDRGLGETQH
>TRBV7-2|TRBJ1-5
ASSSPGSSHQPQH
>TRBV10-3|TRBJ1-3
AIRLTQGLNTIY
>TRBV2|TRBJ1-2
ASSPPGQGNYGYT
>TRBV10-3|TRBJ2-7
AIREQGGDEQY
>TRBV20-1|TRBJ1-2
SALTGPYGYT
>TRBV7-9|TRBJ1-1
ASSLEATGDTEAF